This TCR beta chain was sequenced for a study of response to subunit inactivated influenza vaccine. The study, taken as a whole, reports: That few new T cells are recruited by each seasonal influenza vaccination was the authors' suggestion.

Using its own MiXCR run on the RT-PCR reads, TCRdb lists one record per CDR3 protein. The profile shows under 200,000 distinct CDR3 sequences, around a tenth of them singletons. The CDR3 loop spans 16 amino acids. The germline V gene encodes CDR1 ENHRY and CDR2 SYGVKD. Trimming cost V 0 bases and J 5 bases, with 15 bases left between them. As for this clonotype: Its matching antigen is unknown.

The clonotype comes from a man aged 50-75 years who received an inactivated influenza vaccine. This sequence joins TRBV10-3 and TRBJ2-3; D perhaps matches TRBD2 (7 bases). Sequenced material: CD8+ T cells sorted from PBMCs, taken less than 30 months after vaccination. The CDR3 sequence: CAISESFAGARDTQYF. DNA for the CDR3: TGTGCCATCAGTGAGTCTTTTGCGGGGGCCCGAGATACGCAGTATTTT.